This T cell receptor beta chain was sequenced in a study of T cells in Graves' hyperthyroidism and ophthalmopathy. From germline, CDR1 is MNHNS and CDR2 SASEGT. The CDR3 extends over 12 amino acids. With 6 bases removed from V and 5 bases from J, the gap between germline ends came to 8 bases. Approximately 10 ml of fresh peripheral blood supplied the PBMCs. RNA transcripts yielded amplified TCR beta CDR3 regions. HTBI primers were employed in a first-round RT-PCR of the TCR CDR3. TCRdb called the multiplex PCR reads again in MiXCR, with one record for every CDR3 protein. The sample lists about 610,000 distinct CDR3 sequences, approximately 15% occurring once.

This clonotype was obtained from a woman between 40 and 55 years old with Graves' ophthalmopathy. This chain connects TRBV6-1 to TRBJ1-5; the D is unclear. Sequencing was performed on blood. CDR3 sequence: CASRTLDQPQHF. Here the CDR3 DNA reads TGTGCCAGCAGAACCCTAGATCAGCCCCAGCATTTT.